This TCR beta chain stems from a study of radiation and T cells in renal cell carcinoma. The CDR3 runs to 15 residues. V lost 3 bases to trimming and J lost 9 bases, with 21 bases between them. The germline V gene encodes CDR1 LNHDA and CDR2 SQIVND (reference sequence). Worth noting for this clone: What it binds is not known.

The sample's time point: baseline pretreatment blood. Noted treatment: 15 Gy SBRT to primary tumor, nephrectomy 4 weeks later. Radiation-treated patients gave blood at baseline, week 2 and week 4. Libraries were prepared by immunoSEQ multiplex PCR; TCRdb keeps only in-frame clonotypes and omits some of them. The table has some 150,000 clones, around 78% seen once. Whole-study findings and limits: Without pretreatment biopsies, baseline tumor clonotype presence was undetermined. From baseline, blood top tumor clonotypes peaked at 2 weeks post-radiation.

Specimen: blood, collected from a patient whose treatment included radiotherapy and nephrectomy. The rearrangement uses TRBV19 and TRBJ2-7, with D perhaps TRBD1 or TRBD2 (5 bases each). This clonotype was obtained from a woman aged 50 to 60 with renal cell carcinoma. The CDR3 region has the DNA TGTGCCAGTAGTATTAGTGTCGGGACCTCCTGGGGGCAGTACTTC. Amino acid sequence: CASSISVGTSWGQYF.